Presented here are 10 T cell receptor beta chains from one specimen sequenced in a study of cytomegalovirus exposure and HLA in healthy donors. The PCR was carried out with 60 Vbeta primers and 13 Jbeta primers. Generated by immunoSEQ multiplex PCR, the TCRdb table keeps only in-frame clones and is missing some. The sample yields about 160,000 clones, around 80% seen once. The sample taken for sequencing was PBMCs. These receptors were collected from a human donor in good health.

The chain is built from TRBV5-1 and TRBJ1-2; possible D gene TRBD1, 5 bases. Germline V gene lookup returns CDR1 SGHRS and CDR2 YFSETQ. CDR3 length: 14 amino acids. V lost 7 bases and J lost 7, with 20 bases in between. The DNA of the CDR3 is TGCGCCAGCGGCCCCAGCCCGGGGGTTGGTGGCTACACCTTC. Translated: CASGPSPGVGGYTF.

The chain is built from TRBV10-3 and TRBJ1-6; tentative D call: TRBD1 (5 bases). Per germline, CDR1 ENHRY and CDR2 SYGVKD. The length of the CDR3 is 15 residues. The V end lost 0 bases, the J end lost 12 bases, and 15 bases lay between the germline ends. In DNA form, the CDR3 reads TGTGCCATCAGTGAGTCGGGCAGGGAGGCTAGACCCCTCCACTTT. It translates to CAISESGREARPLHF.

The rearrangement links TRBV9 to TRBJ2-3, with D perhaps TRBD2 (5 bases). Trimming shortened V by 2 bases and J by 4 bases, and 14 bases separated the two germline ends. Germline-derived CDR1 and CDR2 are SGDLS and YYNGEE. This CDR3 region has 15 residues. CDR3 sequence reads: CASSVVGEPPDTQYF. CDR3 DNA: TGTGCCAGCAGCGTCGTCGGGGAGCCCCCAGATACGCAGTATTTT.

The rearrangement uses TRBV9 and TRBJ1-4; D gene unclear. The CDR3 extends over 14 amino acids. Germline V gene data show CDR1 as SGDLS and CDR2 as YYNGEE. V lost 2 bases and J 8 bases, leaving 13 bases between the germline ends. CDR3 sequence (DNA): TGTGCCAGCAGCGTGTTGGCCATGGGCGAAAAACTGTTTTTT. It codes for CASSVLAMGEKLFF.

This clone showed up just once. The rearrangement links TRBV4-1 to TRBJ2-1; 8 bases match TRBD2. V dropped 3 bases and J dropped 3; count of bases not matched to a gene: 7. This CDR3 contains 16 residues. Germline loops: CDR1 MGHRA, CDR2 YSYEKL. CDR3 in amino acids: CASSQPRTSSYNEQFF. The CDR3 DNA sequence: TGCGCCAGCAGCCAGCCCCGGACTAGCAGCTACAATGAGCAGTTCTTC.

The gene calls are TRBV10-2 and TRBJ2-1, with D possibly matching TRBD2 (5 bases). Germline CDR1 is WSHSY and CDR2 is SAAADI. The CDR3 is made up of 13 amino acids. The V gene lost 9 bases and the J gene lost 2 bases, with 11 bases spanning the gap. In DNA, the CDR3 is TGCGCCAGTCAGCGGACTGCCTACAATGAGCAGTTCTTC. Translating it yields CASQRTAYNEQFF.

The CDR3 DNA is TGTGCCAGCAGCCAACAGGGGGCTGGCGAAAAACTGTTTTTT. Encoded protein: CASSQQGAGEKLFF. This chain connects TRBV7-2 to TRBJ1-4; 9 bases align to TRBD1. Germline V CDR1 and CDR2: SGHTA, FQGNSA. The J segment lost 8 bases and the V segment lost 5 bases, leaving 6 bases of the junction unmatched. The CDR3 extends over 14 amino acids.

The rearrangement uses TRBV7-3 and TRBJ2-3, with 8 bases lining up with TRBD2. The germline V gene encodes CDR1 SGHTA and CDR2 FQGTGA. The CDR3 is made up of 16 amino acids. The V gene end was trimmed by 2 bases and the J gene end by 1 base; junction bases not matched to a gene: 5. The DNA for the CDR3 is TGTGCCAGCAGCTTAGAGGCGGGGGGTGGCACAGATACGCAGTATTTT. Translated: CASSLEAGGGTDTQYF.

This sequence joins TRBV7-9 and TRBJ2-2; TRBD1 agrees at 8 bases. Germline V CDR1 and CDR2: SEHNR, FQNEAQ (reference sequence). V lost 5 bases, J lost 7 bases, and 15 bases stayed unmatched. This CDR3 is 17 amino acids long. The CDR3 reads CASSPPRTGRSLGELFF. The CDR3 nucleotides read TGTGCCAGCAGCCCCCCAAGGACAGGGCGGTCGCTCGGGGAGCTGTTTTTT.

The CDR3 protein is CASSQAVWQAYEQYF. Written as DNA, the CDR3 is TGTGCCAGCAGCCAGGCTGTATGGCAGGCCTACGAGCAGTACTTC. The chain has TRBV7-2 and TRBJ2-7; the D is unclear. The length of the CDR3 is 15 residues. V lost 5 bases and J 2 bases, leaving 16 bases between the germline ends. CDR1 is SGHTA, CDR2 FQGNSA, per germline.